This T cell receptor beta chain was retrieved from a study of blood T cell repertoires in COVID-19. Method: immunoSEQ multiplex PCR; TCRdb's copy keeps in-frame clones and lacks some. The sample contains under 200,000 clones, roughly nine tenths of which appear only once. This CDR3 region has 18 residues. The V and J genes are TRBV21-1 and TRBJ1-4. TRBV21-1 is assigned pseudogene status. The sequencing sample was made of peripheral blood. The clonotype was recovered from a man aged 55 to 70 with active or convalescent COVID-19. CDR3 loop: CASSLRRHLKATNEKLFF. CDR3 nucleotide sequence: TGTGCCAGCAGCCTGCGGCGGCATCTGAAGGCAACTAATGAAAAACTGTTTTTT.